The 22 T cell receptor beta chains given below trace back to one sample, sequenced in a study of regulatory T cells in long-lasting Graves disease. HTBI primers from iRepertoire and Arm-PCR of CDR3 regions yielded the TCR beta libraries. TCRdb analysed the multiplex PCR reads with MiXCR anew, one entry per CDR3 protein. Of a few hundred thousand distinct CDR3 sequences listed, about 22% were seen once; the top ten hold roughly 7.7%. Described time point: persistent/refractory GD, antithyroid drugs over 5 years with positive TRAb. From RNA extracted from PBMCs, the TCR library was made. The starting material was peripheral blood mononuclear cells (PBMCs), obtained when the disease was refractory, from a patient treated with antithyroid drugs. These receptors all stem from a female donor with Graves disease.

At least ten counts were recorded for this clonotype. This chain connects TRBV27 to TRBJ2-7; 10 bases align to TRBD2. Germline CDR1 reads MNHEY; CDR2 reads SMNVEV (reference sequence). Unmatched junction bases numbered 3, after V lost 2 bases and J lost 2 bases. The CDR3 is made up of 15 amino acids. CDR3 sequence: CASSLIAGGTYEQYF. DNA for the CDR3: TGTGCCAGCAGTTTAATAGCGGGAGGTACCTACGAGCAGTACTTC.

Concerning this clonotype itself: One base away lies a much larger clone, so this may be a sequencing read error. The chain carries TRBV6-1 and TRBJ1-2, with D unresolved. Trimming took 2 bases from V and 10 from J, leaving 5 bases between them. The length of the CDR3 is 10 residues. Germline V CDR1 and CDR2: MNHNS, SASEGT. The CDR3 DNA reads as TGTGCCAGCAGTGAAAATGACTACACCTTC. Its protein product is CASSENDYTF.

This clonotype was observed at least ten times. The V gene is TRBV12-3 or TRBV12-4, the J gene TRBJ2-7; TRBD2 matches 10 bases. V trimming: 6 bases; J trimming: 2 bases; junction bases outside the gene matches: 7. The CDR3 spans 15 residues. The CDR3 region is CASSPGLAETYEQYF. CDR3 sequence (DNA): TGTGCCAGCAGCCCCGGACTAGCGGAGACCTACGAGCAGTACTTC.

This clonotype was seen only a few times. The chain links TRBV28 to TRBJ2-2; D not resolved. The V gene lost 7 bases and the J gene lost 3 bases, with 12 bases spanning the gap. From germline, CDR1 is MDHEN and CDR2 SYDVKM. This CDR3 is built from 14 residues. The CDR3 nucleotides read TGTGCCAGCATTATGACGGGTTACACCGGGGAGCTGTTTTTT. This sequence encodes CASIMTGYTGELFF.

This clonotype was counted at least ten times. This chain joins TRBV6-2 or TRBV6-3 and TRBJ1-1; possibly TRBD1 for D (5 bases). The CDR3 is 15 amino acids. The ends were cut back, 2 bases at V and 1 base at J, with 11 bases in the middle. Per germline, CDR1 MNHEY and CDR2 SVGEGT. The CDR3 DNA reads TGTGCCAGCAGTTACGGGGACGGGAGGAACACTGAAGCTTTCTTT. Protein sequence: CASSYGDGRNTEAFF.

This clonotype was seen only a few times. The chain employs TRBV7-2 and TRBJ2-7, with D perhaps matching TRBD1 or TRBD2 (5 bases each). Germline V CDR1 and CDR2: SGHTA, FQGNSA. Trimming stripped 1 base from V and 3 bases from J, with 16 bases between. This CDR3 has 16 amino acids. The CDR3 protein is CASSLGDALGFYEQYF. CDR3 DNA sequence: TGTGCCAGCAGCTTAGGGGACGCTCTAGGATTCTACGAGCAGTACTTC.

This clonotype has more than one count but fewer than ten. The chain links TRBV6-2 or TRBV6-3 to TRBJ1-3; D is possibly TRBD1 (5 bases). The V end lost 6 bases, the J end lost 6 bases, and 15 bases lay between the germline ends. The CDR3 contains 14 residues. Germline CDR1 reads MNHEY; CDR2 reads SVGEGT. CDR3 DNA sequence: TGTGCCAGCAGCGCCGGAGGGACGGTAAACACCATATATTTT. Its protein product is CASSAGGTVNTIYF.

At least ten counts were recorded for this clonotype. V usage is TRBV28 and J usage is TRBJ2-5; D uncertain. Between the trimmed V and J ends, which lost 3 bases and 1 base, there was a span of 6 bases. CDR3 size: 13 residues. The germline V gene encodes CDR1 MDHEN and CDR2 SYDVKM. The CDR3 DNA follows: TGTGCCAGCAGTTTTCTCAGCCAAGAGACCCAGTACTTC. This encodes CASSFLSQETQYF.

This clonotype was detected only a few times. This chain links TRBV27 with TRBJ2-7, with 8 bases aligning to TRBD1. From germline, CDR1 is MNHEY and CDR2 SMNVEV (reference sequence). This CDR3 is built from 15 residues. Germline trimming cut 4 bases from V and 4 bases from J; bases unmatched to any gene: 9. CDR3 amino acids: CASSSGQGEWYEQYF. As DNA, the CDR3 is TGTGCCAGCAGTTCCGGACAGGGCGAGTGGTACGAGCAGTACTTC.

V and J are TRBV19 and TRBJ1-1; D is ambiguous. Trimming pared 6 bases from V and 4 bases from J, leaving 12 bases between. Germline-derived CDR1 and CDR2 are LNHDA and SQIVND (reference sequence). The CDR3 is made up of 13 amino acids. The CDR3 loop reads CASSYLGITEAFF. The CDR3 nucleotides are TGTGCCAGTAGCTACTTAGGGATCACTGAAGCTTTCTTT.

There are many counts of this clonotype. V gene TRBV28 combines with J gene TRBJ2-5; 8 nucleotides line up with TRBD1. The CDR3 extends over 14 amino acids. The germline V gene has CDR1 MDHEN and CDR2 SYDVKM. Trimming cost V 8 bases and J 0 bases; bases outside gene matches: 5. CDR3: CASQTGEDQETQYF. CDR3 nucleotide sequence: TGTGCCAGCCAGACAGGGGAAGACCAAGAGACCCAGTACTTC.

This clonotype was seen repeatedly, ten times or more. The V call is TRBV5-6, the J call TRBJ1-5, with D perhaps matching TRBD1 (6 bases). This CDR3 is built from 16 residues. Per the germline V gene, CDR1 is SGHDT and CDR2 is YYEEEE. Trimming removed 4 bases at V and 1 base at J, with 15 bases between. CDR3 loop: CASSPRGGGSNQPQHF. CDR3 sequence (DNA): TGTGCCAGCAGCCCTCGGGGAGGGGGGAGCAATCAGCCCCAGCATTTT. Full variable domain (outside the CDR3, taken from reference TRBV5-6 and TRBJ1-5): DAGVTQSPTHLIKTRGQQVTLRCSPKSGHDTVSWYQQALGQGPQFIFQYYEEEERQRGNFPDRFSGHQFPNYSSELNVNALLLGDSALYLCASSPRGGGSNQPQHFGDGTRLSIL.

J is TRBJ2-1 and V is TRBV2, with a tentative D call TRBD1 (5 bases). In germline, CDR1 is SNHLY, CDR2 FYNNEI. V lost 10 bases, J lost 2 bases, and 12 bases lay in between. The CDR3 runs 13 residues. CDR3 in DNA: TGTGCCATCTCGGACACCCCCTACAATGAGCAGTTCTTC. Its protein is CAISDTPYNEQFF. The full variable domain, with the rest looked up from reference TRBV2 and TRBJ2-1, is EPEVTQTPSHQVTQMGQEVILRCVPISNHLYFYWYRQILGQKVEFLVSFYNNEISEKSEIFDDQFSVERPDGSNFTLKIRSTKLEDSAMYFCAISDTPYNEQFFGPGTRLTVL.

The rearrangement links TRBV5-6 to TRBJ2-5; 8 positions match TRBD1. Germline V CDR1 and CDR2: SGHDT, YYEEEE. The V and J ends lost 3 bases and 9 bases, in that order; junction bases with no gene match: 13. This CDR3 is built from 15 residues. CDR3 DNA: TGTGCCAGCAGCTCCGGCCAGGGGGCCGGGGAGGCCCAGTACTTC. Residues: CASSSGQGAGEAQYF.

In nucleotides, the CDR3 is TGTGCCAGTAGTATCGGGGGGGCCAGGGAGCTGTTTTTT. As protein: CASSIGGARELFF. The V and J genes are TRBV19 and TRBJ2-2; 8 nucleotides line up with TRBD2. Germline V lookup: CDR1 LNHDA, CDR2 SQIVND (reference sequence). V was pared by 3 bases and J by 9 bases, with 3 bases of the junction left unmatched. The CDR3 extends over 13 amino acids.

This clonotype was detected a few times. This chain connects TRBV6-4 to TRBJ1-1, with D possibly TRBD1 on 5 matching bases. Germline CDR1 reads MRHNA; CDR2 reads SNTAGT. The CDR3 is 14 amino acids. Trimming took off 6 bases at V and 1 base at J, with 12 bases between the two ends. The chain's CDR3 is CASRLSGGNTEAFF. The CDR3 nucleotides read TGTGCCAGCAGGCTGAGCGGGGGGAACACTGAAGCTTTCTTT.

At least ten counts were recorded for this clonotype. This chain uses TRBV6-1 with TRBJ1-5; 7 nucleotides align to TRBD1. The CDR3 has 14 residues. CDR1 is MNHNS, CDR2 SASEGT, per germline. Trimming removed 8 bases from V and 3 bases from J; junction bases left unmatched: 7. Written as DNA, the CDR3 is TGTGCCAGCGAGACAGGGTGGCACAATCAGCCCCAGCATTTT. Translated, it gives CASETGWHNQPQHF.

About this clonotype: Since a much larger clone is just one base distant, this may be a read error. The DNA of the CDR3 is TGTGCCAGCAGTCGACATGCAACTAATGGAAAACTGTTTTTT. Protein sequence: CASSRHATNGKLFF. V gene TRBV14 combines with J gene TRBJ1-4; D unresolved. Germline V gene lookup returns CDR1 SGHDN and CDR2 FVKESK. This CDR3 spans 14 amino acids.

In its sample, this clonotype was seen a few times. The chain employs TRBV5-1 and TRBJ1-2; D is ambiguous. V lost 0 bases to trimming and J lost 6 bases, with 9 bases between them. The CDR3 has 13 amino acids. Per germline, CDR1 SGHRS and CDR2 YFSETQ. As DNA, the CDR3 is TGCGCCAGCAGCTTGGCCGGGGTAGATGGCTACACCTTC. Residues: CASSLAGVDGYTF.

This chain's CDR3 is CASSRGTQGPQYF. DNA for the CDR3: TGTGCCAGCAGCCGGGGGACCCAGGGGCCGCAGTACTTC. V and J are TRBV3-1 and TRBJ2-7; a possible D gene is TRBD1 (6 bases). CDR1 is LGHDT, CDR2 YNNKEL, per germline (reference sequence). This CDR3 contains 13 residues. V shed 4 bases and J shed 9 bases, with 16 bases lying between them.

This clonotype was counted between two and nine times. This chain links TRBV11-2 with TRBJ2-1; D possibly uses TRBD1 or TRBD2 (5 bases each). V lost 5 bases to trimming and J lost 10 bases, with 18 bases between them. The CDR3 covers 14 residues. Germline V CDR1 and CDR2: SGHAT, FQNNGV. CDR3 sequence: CASSPGTPGEEQFF. The CDR3 DNA follows: TGTGCCAGCAGCCCAGGGACCCCCGGGGAAGAGCAGTTCTTC.

This clonotype was detected many times. The V call is TRBV28, the J call TRBJ1-5; weak D call: TRBD1 (5 bases). The CDR3 totals 14 residues. Germline V CDR1 and CDR2: MDHEN, SYDVKM. V shed 5 bases and J shed 2 bases, with 10 bases lying between them. Written as DNA, the CDR3 is TGTGCCAGCAGTCCCGGGGGGGGCAATCAGCCCCAGCATTTT. Encoded protein: CASSPGGGNQPQHF.